This T cell receptor beta chain appears in the sequencing data of a study of blood T cell repertoires in COVID-19. Overall study: From T cells, B-cell-depleted T cells, or PBMCs came the material, which was cDNA or gDNA.

Per the original data handling: Estimation of nucleated cell counts was performed using reference gene primer amplification. Only in-frame clones appear in the TCRdb table, and some are missing; sequencing was by immunoSEQ multiplex PCR. V and J calls and clone size come straight from that table; D and trimming were deduced from the DNA. The repertoire has approximately 290,000 clones, 80% to 90% of them found once; the top ten carry approximately 4%. CDR1 is SGHTA, CDR2 FQGNSA, per germline. This CDR3 has 15 residues. V shed 1 base and J 5 bases; nucleotides not matched to a gene: 3. Participants spanned ages about 18 to 100 years and resided in 20 to 25 US areas. Two negative PCRs, clearance, or symptom resolution were required of recovered Cohort 3 donors.

The chain combines TRBV7-2 with TRBJ2-7, with 12 bases lining up with TRBD1. The TCR sequence derives from a woman in her 30s who had recovered from COVID-19. Sequencing was carried out using PBMCs or T cells enriched from blood (not recorded which). The CDR3 region has the DNA TGTGCCAGCAGCTTAGTGGGACAGGGGGCCCACGAGCAGTACTTC. Translating gives CASSLVGQGAHEQYF.